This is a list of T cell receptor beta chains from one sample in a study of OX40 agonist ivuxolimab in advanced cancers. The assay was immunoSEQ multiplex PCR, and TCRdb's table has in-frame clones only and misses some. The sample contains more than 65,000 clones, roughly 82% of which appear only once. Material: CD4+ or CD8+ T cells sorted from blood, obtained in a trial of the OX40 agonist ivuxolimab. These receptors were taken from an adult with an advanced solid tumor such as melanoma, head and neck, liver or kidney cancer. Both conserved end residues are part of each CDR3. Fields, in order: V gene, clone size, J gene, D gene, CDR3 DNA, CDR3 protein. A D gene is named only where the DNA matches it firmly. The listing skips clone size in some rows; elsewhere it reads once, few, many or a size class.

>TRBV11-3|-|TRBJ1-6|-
TGTGCCAGCAGCCAGGTCCAAGATTCACCCCTCCACTTT
CASSQVQDSPLHF
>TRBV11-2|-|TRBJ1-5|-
TGTGCCAGCAGCCCTGGGGGCAATCAGCCCCAGCATTTT
CASSPGGNQPQHF
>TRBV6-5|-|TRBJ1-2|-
TGTGCCAGCAGTGGGAGGTCTAACTATGGCTACACCTTC
CASSGRSNYGYTF
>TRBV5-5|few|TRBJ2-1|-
TGTGCCAGCAGCTTAGGGTTCAGCTCCTACAATGAGCAGTTCTTC
CASSLGFSSYNEQFF
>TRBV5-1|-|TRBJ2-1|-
TGCGCCAGCAGCTTAAACGGCTACAATGAGCAGTTCTTC
CASSLNGYNEQFF
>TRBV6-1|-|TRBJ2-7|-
TGTGCCAGCAGTGAAATCGGCGAGGGAAGGTACGAGCAGTACTTC
CASSEIGEGRYEQYF
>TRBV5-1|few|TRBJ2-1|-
TGCGCCAGCAGCTTAAGTGGCAGGGGGTCCGGGGGTGAGCAGTTCTTC
CASSLSGRGSGGEQFF
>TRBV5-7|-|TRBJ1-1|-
TGTGCCAGCAGCCCAATTTGGCTGGCGGGGACTGAAGCTTTCTTT
CASSPIWLAGTEAFF
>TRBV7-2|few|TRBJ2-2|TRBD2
TGTGCCAGCAGTATCGAACTAGCGGGCACCGGGGAGCTGTTTTTT
CASSIELAGTGELFF
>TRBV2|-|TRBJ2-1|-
TGTGCCAGCAGGTCTAACTCCTACAATGAGCAGTTCTTC
CASRSNSYNEQFF
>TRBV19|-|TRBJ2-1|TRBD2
TGTGCCAGTAGGCCCCGGGGGGCCTACAATGAGCAGTTCTTC
CASRPRGAYNEQFF
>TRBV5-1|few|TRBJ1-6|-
TGCGCCAGCAGCTTAGCCGGCAATTCACCCCTCCACTTT
CASSLAGNSPLHF
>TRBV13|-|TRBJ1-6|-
TGTGCCAGCAGCTTAACAAATTCACCCCTCCACTTT
CASSLTNSPLHF
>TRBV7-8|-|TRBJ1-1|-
TGTGCCAGCAGCTTGATGGGGGTGAACACTGAAGCTTTCTTT
CASSLMGVNTEAFF
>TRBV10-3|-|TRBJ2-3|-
TGTGCCATCAGTGGGGTCCCATCCCTGGATACGCAGTATTTT
CAISGVPSLDTQYF
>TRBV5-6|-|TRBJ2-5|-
TGTGCCAGCAGCTTCTGGCGGGGTTCCTTAGTACAAGAGACCCAGTACTTC
CASSFWRGSLVQETQYF
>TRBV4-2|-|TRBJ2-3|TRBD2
TGTGCCAGCAGCCGCACTAGCGGGGGAGCAGATACGCAGTATTTT
CASSRTSGGADTQYF
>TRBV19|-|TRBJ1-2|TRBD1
TGTGCCAGTATCCCATTACCGGGACAGGGTAACTATGGCTACACCTTC
CASIPLPGQGNYGYTF
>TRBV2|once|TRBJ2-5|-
TGTGCCAGCAGTGGGTTTTGGGGAGAGACCCAGTACTTC
CASSGFWGETQYF
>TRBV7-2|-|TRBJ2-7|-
TGTGCCAGCAGCAGACGGGGAAGCTCCTACGAGCAGTACTTC
CASSRRGSSYEQYF
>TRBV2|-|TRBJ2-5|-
TGTGCCAGCAGGGACCCCCAAGAGACCCAGTACTTC
CASRDPQETQYF
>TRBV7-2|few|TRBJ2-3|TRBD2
TGTGCCAGCAGCAAGGGACTAGCGGGGCGGGCCGATACGCAGTATTTT
CASSKGLAGRADTQYF
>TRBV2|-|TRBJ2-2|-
TGTGCCAGCAGTGAGGGCAGGAACACCGGGGAGCTGTTTTTT
CASSEGRNTGELFF
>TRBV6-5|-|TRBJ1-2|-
TGTGCCAGCAACCCGGCGGGGGCCTATGGCTACACCTTC
CASNPAGAYGYTF
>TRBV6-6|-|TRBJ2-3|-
TGTGCCAGCAGTTACTCCGGGGGGCTTGGCACAGATACGCAGTATTTT
CASSYSGGLGTDTQYF